Below are 29 T cell receptor beta chains sequenced from a single sample in a study of beta chain features in type 1 diabetes (dated by TCRdb to 2017 to 2018). Overall results and qualifications from the work: A moderate but significant shortening of TCRB CDR3 length was observed in type 1 diabetes patients in all four CD4+ subsets.

To prepare the library, the immunoSEQ multiplex PCR assay was applied. All of the isolated RNA was reverse transcribed with the High Capacity cDNA Reverse Transcription Kit, so expressed TCRB transcripts were sequenced. TCRdb stores this immuneACCESS table with in-frame sequences only. Part of the clones is absent; in the studies checked, under half of the shortfall reflects unresolved V genes, and no reason is known for the rest. This sample comprises some 660,000 clones, about 14% of them detected only once. The top ten hold around 0.04% of the sample. These receptors are not linked to any known antigen. Sample: naive CD4+ T cells from blood. The label giving this sample's cell subset or site can be read as: true naive CD4+ T cells. The receptors come from a man aged 18 to 30 with type 1 diabetes.

DNA of the CDR3: TGTGCCATCAGTGGAGAGGGAGAGACCCAGTACTTC. Encoded protein: CAISGEGETQYF. The J gene is TRBJ2-5, the V gene TRBV10-3, with D tentatively TRBD2 (5 bases). This CDR3 is 12 amino acids long. Germline V gene sequence: CDR1 ENHRY, CDR2 SYGVKD. V dropped 4 bases and J dropped 4 bases, with 7 bases sitting between them.

The V and J genes are TRBV5-1 and TRBJ2-6, with no clear D. V was pared by 5 bases and J by 0 bases, with 6 bases between. The CDR3 is 14 residues long. Germline V lookup: CDR1 SGHRS, CDR2 YFSETQ. The CDR3 reads CASRSVSGANVLTF. CDR3 nucleotide sequence: TGCGCCAGCAGATCAGTCTCTGGGGCCAACGTCCTGACTTTC.

The genes are TRBV28 and TRBJ1-4; D assignment may be TRBD1 or TRBD2 (6 bases each). Gene TRBJ2-2 matches the end of the DNA better, so the J call may be wrong. The V gene's germline CDR1 is MDHEN and CDR2 SYDVKM. The CDR3 extends over 14 amino acids. Here the CDR3 reads CASKGGDTLLELFF. The DNA of the CDR3 is TGTGCCAGCAAAGGAGGGGACACCCTATTGGAGCTGTTTTTT.

This clone has only a few counts. Within the sample, other DNA sequences also encode this same CDR3. V usage is TRBV5-1 and J usage is TRBJ2-3; D is uncertain. V lost 2 bases to trimming and J lost 6 bases, with 10 bases between them. The germline V gene encodes CDR1 SGHRS and CDR2 YFSETQ. The CDR3 is 13 residues long. The CDR3 bases are TGCGCCAGCAGCTTCCGAGTGAGTGATACGCAGTATTTT. Translation: CASSFRVSDTQYF.

This clone is a singleton in its sample. CDR3 DNA sequence: TGTGCCAGCACCAGCATACAGGAGAACCTCTATGGCTACACCTTC. This codes for CASTSIQENLYGYTF. This chain connects TRBV7-9 to TRBJ1-2, with D possibly TRBD1 on 5 matching bases. V was clipped by 7 bases and J by 4 bases, with 19 bases between them. Germline CDR1 SEHNR, CDR2 FQNEAQ (reference sequence). The CDR3 is 15 amino acids.

V and J are TRBV5-6 and TRBJ2-5; 8 bases are a match to TRBD2. CDR1 is SGHDT and CDR2 is YYEEEE in the germline V gene. This CDR3 is 15 amino acids long. V trimming: 1 base; J trimming: 5 bases; junction bases outside the gene matches: 7. CDR3: CASSLRAGGGETQYF. Here the CDR3 DNA reads TGTGCCAGCAGCTTGCGTGCGGGAGGAGGCGAGACCCAGTACTTC.

This clone has just a few counts. Other DNA sequences within the sample encode an identical CDR3. V is TRBV7-2 and J is TRBJ2-3; no reliable D call. There are 12 residues in the CDR3. V dropped 2 bases and J dropped 6 bases, with 6 bases sitting between them. Looked up from germline, CDR1 is SGHTA and CDR2 is FQGNSA. CDR3 residues: CASSLRADTQYF. The DNA for the CDR3 is TGTGCCAGCAGCTTAAGAGCCGATACGCAGTATTTT.

Only a few counts were recorded for this clone. The rearrangement joins TRBV30 to TRBJ1-2, with TRBD1 as a possible D gene (5 bases). CDR1 is GTSNPN and CDR2 is SVGIG in the germline V gene (reference sequence). V dropped 4 bases and J dropped 8 bases, with 14 bases sitting between them. This CDR3 contains 12 residues. The CDR3 DNA reads as TGTGCCTGGACCCCAGGGACCTGGGGCTACACCTTC. As protein: CAWTPGTWGYTF.

This clone was counted only a few times. The V and J genes are TRBV30 and TRBJ1-1, with D hard to call. The CDR3 consists of 15 residues. Germline CDR1 GTSNPN, CDR2 SVGIG (reference sequence). The ends were cut back, 0 bases at V and 3 bases at J, with 14 bases in the middle. The chain's CDR3 is CAWSVLSPGDTEAFF. CDR3 nucleotide sequence: TGTGCCTGGAGTGTACTCTCACCGGGCGACACTGAAGCTTTCTTT.

The chain employs TRBV6-1 and TRBJ2-6, with a possible D match to TRBD2 (5 bases). Trimming pared 5 bases from V and 13 bases from J, leaving 12 bases between. CDR1 MNHNS and CDR2 SASEGT come from the germline V gene. CDR3 size: 12 residues. The CDR3 reads CASSTDSFVLTF. The CDR3 DNA sequence: TGTGCCAGCAGTACGGACTCTTTTGTCCTGACTTTC.

This rearrangement joins TRBV5-1 to TRBJ2-3, with 9 positions matching TRBD1. The junction had 5 bases not matched to a gene; V was cut back by 0 bases and J by 12 bases. CDR1 is SGHRS and CDR2 is YFSETQ in the germline V gene. This CDR3 has 13 residues. CDR3 in amino acids: CASSLAPGQGQYF. CDR3 sequence (DNA): TGCGCCAGCAGCTTGGCACCGGGACAGGGACAGTATTTT.

The chain uses TRBV30 and TRBJ1-5; 9 positions agree with TRBD1. V shed 5 bases and J 0 bases; nucleotides not matched to a gene: 8. The CDR3 runs 16 residues. The germline gives CDR1 GTSNPN, CDR2 SVGIG (reference sequence). The CDR3 sequence is CAWARDRDYSNQPQHF. CDR3 nucleotide sequence: TGTGCCTGGGCCCGGGACAGGGATTATAGCAATCAGCCCCAGCATTTT.

This clone was detected only a few times. The chain has TRBV18 and TRBJ2-4; possible D gene TRBD2, 7 bases. The V end lost 2 bases, the J end lost 6 bases, and 14 bases lay between the germline ends. CDR3 length equals 15 residues. In germline, CDR1 is KGHSH, CDR2 LQKENI. The DNA for the CDR3 is TGTGCCAGCTCACCATTGGCAGGGGAGGGAAACATTCAGTACTTC. Protein sequence: CASSPLAGEGNIQYF.

This clone appeared a few times. The genes are TRBV5-6 and TRBJ2-4; D gene ambiguous. In germline, CDR1 is SGHDT, CDR2 YYEEEE. V lost 3 bases to trimming and J lost 3 bases, with 22 bases between them. The CDR3 has 18 residues. The chain's CDR3 is CASSSILPAPISKNIQYF. CDR3 coding DNA: TGTGCCAGCAGCTCCATCCTCCCGGCACCCATAAGCAAAAACATTCAGTACTTC.

This clone was found a few times. The chain employs TRBV7-2 and TRBJ2-4; the match to TRBD2 covers 9 bases. CDR1 and CDR2 (germline): SGHTA, FQGNSA. Losses at the gene ends were 8 bases for V and 0 bases for J; bases not matched to a gene: 5. The CDR3 extends over 15 amino acids. The CDR3 loop reads CASLAGGLAKNIQYF. CDR3 nucleotide sequence: TGTGCCAGCCTCGCGGGAGGGCTAGCCAAAAACATTCAGTACTTC.

Here the CDR3 DNA reads TGTGCCAGTACTGGCAGAGCCAACTATGGCTACACCTTC. Protein product: CASTGRANYGYTF. This chain uses TRBV19 with TRBJ1-2; unclear D gene. Trimming pared 7 bases from V and 2 bases from J, leaving 11 bases between. Germline V gives CDR1 LNHDA, CDR2 SQIVND (reference sequence). The CDR3 totals 13 residues.

The table lists this clone with a few counts. V is TRBV7-2 and J is TRBJ2-7; 9 bases match TRBD2. CDR3 length: 14 residues. The germline CDR1 and CDR2 sequences are SGHTA and FQGNSA. Losses at the gene ends were 4 bases for V and 4 bases for J; bases not matched to a gene: 5. DNA for the CDR3: TGTGCCAGCAGCTCCGGGACTAGCATTTACGAGCAGTACTTC. This translates into CASSSGTSIYEQYF.

V usage is TRBV27 and J usage is TRBJ1-1, with D maybe TRBD1 (5 bases). Per germline, CDR1 MNHEY and CDR2 SMNVEV (reference sequence). The length of the CDR3 is 18 residues. Trimming took 3 bases from V and 4 from J, leaving 24 bases between them. CDR3 bases: TGTGCCAGCAGTTTCATCAGGGCCCAGGTTCGTCAGGGCACTGAAGCTTTCTTT. Translated, it gives CASSFIRAQVRQGTEAFF.

The chain employs TRBV7-9 and TRBJ2-5; D is unclear. The V gene's germline CDR1 is SEHNR and CDR2 FQNEAQ (reference sequence). This CDR3 spans 14 amino acids. V lost 2 bases and J 0 bases, leaving 7 bases between the germline ends. CDR3 in amino acids: CASSLSAHQETQYF. In nucleotides, the CDR3 is TGTGCCAGCAGCTTATCGGCACACCAAGAGACCCAGTACTTC.

The chain combines TRBV28 with TRBJ2-3; 8 bases fit TRBD1. Unmatched junction bases numbered 4, after V lost 4 bases and J lost 4 bases. Germline values: CDR1 MDHEN, CDR2 SYDVKM. The CDR3 sequence is 14 residues long. The CDR3 DNA is TGTGCCAGCAGTTCAGGGGGCTTCGCAGATACGCAGTATTTT. Its translation: CASSSGGFADTQYF.

This rearrangement joins TRBV18 to TRBJ2-2; 7 nucleotides line up with TRBD1. This CDR3 has 18 amino acids. CDR1 and CDR2 from the germline V gene are KGHSH and LQKENI. Trimming took 3 bases from V and 0 from J; bases not matched to a gene: 10. This CDR3 is CASSPRRTGDPNTGELFF. The DNA of the CDR3 is TGTGCCAGCTCACCGAGACGCACAGGGGACCCGAACACCGGGGAGCTGTTTTTT.

The genes are TRBV29-1 and TRBJ1-1; D call uncertain. V was clipped by 0 bases and J by 9 bases, with 5 bases between them. CDR1 and CDR2 from the germline V gene are SQVTM and ANQGSEA. CDR3 length: 10 residues. CDR3 region: CSVEDGKAFF. In DNA, the CDR3 is TGCAGCGTTGAAGATGGGAAAGCTTTCTTT.

Only a few counts were recorded for this clone. The chain uses TRBV7-2 and TRBJ2-7, with a tentative D call TRBD1 (6 bases). V was cut by 1 base and J by 7 bases, with 14 bases left in between. Germline V gives CDR1 SGHTA, CDR2 FQGNSA. The CDR3 is 14 amino acids. CDR3 amino acids: CASSLGPRGNEQYF. In DNA, the CDR3 is TGTGCCAGCAGCTTAGGGCCCAGGGGTAATGAGCAGTACTTC.

The CDR3 sequence: CASSELTGLVTDTQYF. For the CDR3, the DNA is TGTGCCAGCAGTGAATTAACGGGACTAGTCACAGATACGCAGTATTTT. The chain employs TRBV25-1 and TRBJ2-3, with TRBD2 matching over 8 bases. Looked up from germline, CDR1 is MGHDK and CDR2 is SYGVNS. There are 16 residues in the CDR3. V shed 1 base, J shed 2 bases, and the junction held 5 bases outside the gene matches.

This clone was counted a few times. This rearrangement joins TRBV29-1 to TRBJ2-5; 7 bases fit TRBD1. The J call is in doubt because the DNA end fits TRBJ2-7 better. The germline V gene encodes CDR1 SQVTM and CDR2 ANQGSEA. The CDR3 loop spans 13 amino acids. CDR3 nucleotides: TGCAGCGTTGAGATCGGGACAGCCTACGAGCAGTACTTC. It codes for CSVEIGTAYEQYF.

The chain has TRBV11-2 and TRBJ2-2; TRBD1 agrees at 8 bases. V shed 5 bases and J 7 bases; nucleotides not matched to a gene: 9. CDR1 and CDR2 from the germline V gene are SGHAT and FQNNGV. The CDR3 is made up of 15 amino acids. As DNA, the CDR3 is TGTGCCAGCAGCGAAGACAGGGGATTGGGCGGGGAGCTGTTTTTT. It codes for CASSEDRGLGGELFF.

This clone was seen a handful of times. This chain uses TRBV7-2 with TRBJ2-1, with D tentatively TRBD1 (5 bases). The germline V gene has CDR1 SGHTA and CDR2 FQGNSA. The CDR3 contains 14 residues. Trimming took off 3 bases at V and 1 base at J, with 7 bases between the two ends. The CDR3 sequence is CASSFKGSYNEQFF. In DNA, the CDR3 is TGTGCCAGCAGCTTTAAGGGGTCCTACAATGAGCAGTTCTTC.

This clone has just a few counts. The chain combines TRBV21-1 with TRBJ1-3; TRBD1 was called by the table and not checked on the DNA. TRBV21-1 corresponds to a pseudogene. The CDR3 has 15 residues. CDR3 region: CASSRDRGQGNTIYF. CDR3 in DNA: TGTGCCAGCAGCAGGGACAGGGGGCAAGGAAACACCATATATTTT.

This chain links TRBV5-4 with TRBJ1-2, with 7 bases matching TRBD1. This CDR3 comprises 15 residues. Germline V CDR1 and CDR2: SGHNT, YYREEE (reference sequence). The junction had 13 bases not matched to a gene; V was cut back by 3 bases and J by 8 bases. CDR3: CASSYLDRALEGYTF. CDR3 bases: TGTGCCAGCAGCTACCTAGACAGGGCGCTGGAGGGCTACACCTTC.